Sequencing of this TCR beta chain was carried out in a study of radiotherapy plus CTLA-4 blockade in lung cancer. Study at large: Of the patients, over 15% showed objective responses and about 30% attained disease control.

Study-wide results and limits: After treatment with radiotherapy plus ipilimumab, TCR clones that came from the tumor expanded in blood. Together with interferon-beta, which increased in serum after radiation, early dynamic changes in blood T cell clones were reportedly the best predictors of response.

Method: immunoSEQ multiplex PCR; TCRdb's copy keeps in-frame clones and lacks some. The sample has about 64,000 clones, approximately 67% seen once; the top ten hold about 9%. CDR3 length equals 13 residues. Unmatched junction bases numbered 4, after V lost 6 bases and J lost 5 bases. CDR1 and CDR2 (germline): SQVTM, ANQGSEA. The study treated chemo-refractory metastatic non-small-cell lung cancer patients with focal radiation plus ipilimumab CTLA-4 blockade. A remark on this clone: Its cognate antigen is unknown.

The TCR comes from a human donor with non-small cell lung cancer whose response to radiotherapy plus ipilimumab could not be evaluated. The input for sequencing was peripheral blood, taken from a patient treated with radiotherapy plus ipilimumab. The rearrangement links TRBV29-1 to TRBJ1-5, with 10 bases lining up with TRBD1. The DNA for the CDR3 is TGCAGCGTGGGGACAGGGGCGGATCAGCCCCAGCATTTT. It specifies CSVGTGADQPQHF.